The 19 T cell receptor beta chains in this list originate from one sample, sequenced in a study of blood T cell repertoires in COVID-19. Repertoires were generated with immunoSEQ multiplex PCR, while TCRdb's copy carries only in-frame clones and drops some. The top ten clones hold roughly 7.5% of a sample with 150,000 to 200,000 clones, around four fifths of them seen once. Sequenced sample: peripheral blood. The receptors derive from a woman aged 70 to 79 with COVID-19, enrolled during active disease.

The V and J genes are TRBV30 and TRBJ2-4; a possible D gene is TRBD2 (6 bases). Trimming took off 0 bases at V and 1 base at J, with 7 bases between the two ends. Germline V gene lookup returns CDR1 GTSNPN and CDR2 SVGIG (reference sequence). This CDR3 is 14 amino acids long. The CDR3 sequence is CAWSVRGAKNIQYF. CDR3 nucleotides: TGTGCCTGGAGTGTACGGGGGGCCAAAAACATTCAGTACTTC.

The chain couples TRBV7-7 to TRBJ2-3; no clear D gene. Between the trimmed V and J ends, which lost 4 bases and 3 bases, there was a span of 8 bases. The germline V gene has CDR1 SSHAT and CDR2 FNYEAQ (reference sequence). The CDR3 runs 13 residues. CDR3: CASSSTRTDTQYF. In DNA, the CDR3 is TGTGCCAGCAGCTCGACACGGACAGATACGCAGTATTTT.

This clone appeared a single time. The rearrangement uses TRBV5-5 and TRBJ2-4; 9 bases are shared with TRBD1. The germline V gene has CDR1 SGHKS and CDR2 YYEKEE (reference sequence). The length of the CDR3 is 13 residues. V shed 4 bases, J shed 8 bases, and the junction held 4 bases outside the gene matches. The CDR3 DNA follows: TGTGCCAGCAGCGGGACAGGGATAGACATTCAGTACTTC. Translating it yields CASSGTGIDIQYF.

This clone was seen a handful of times. The chain recombines TRBV7-7 with TRBJ2-1, with D maybe TRBD2 (6 bases). Germline assignment: CDR1 SSHAT and CDR2 FNYEAQ (reference sequence). The CDR3 is 15 amino acids. Trimming shortened V by 2 bases and J by 4 bases, and 12 bases separated the two germline ends. CDR3 nucleotides: TGTGCCAGCAGCTTAACGTCTAGCGAATACAATGAGCAGTTCTTC. It yields the protein CASSLTSSEYNEQFF.

V gene TRBV7-9 combines with J gene TRBJ2-2; 7 bases line up with TRBD1. CDR1 and CDR2 from the germline V gene are SEHNR and FQNEAQ (reference sequence). The CDR3 runs 15 residues. V dropped 6 bases and J dropped 2; count of bases not matched to a gene: 6. The CDR3 DNA follows: TGTGCCAGCAGAACCGGGACAGATAACACCGGGGAGCTGTTTTTT. It translates to CASRTGTDNTGELFF.

The chain carries TRBV29-1 and TRBJ1-1; a weak D match, TRBD1 (5 bases). Trimming cost V 4 bases and J 0 bases, with 15 bases left between them. Germline CDR1 SQVTM, CDR2 ANQGSEA. The CDR3 is 15 amino acids. CDR3 nucleotide sequence: TGCAGCGTTGGAGGTGGGTTAGGGGTGAACACTGAAGCTTTCTTT. This gives the protein CSVGGGLGVNTEAFF.

CDR3 sequence: CASSLAGGGAGGYTF. CDR3 DNA sequence: TGCGCCAGCAGCTTGGCGGGAGGGGGCGCCGGGGGCTACACCTTC. The chain carries TRBV5-1 and TRBJ1-2; the match to TRBD1 covers 7 bases. Losses at the gene ends were 0 bases for V and 8 bases for J; bases not matched to a gene: 10. There are 15 residues in the CDR3. Germline assignment: CDR1 SGHRS and CDR2 YFSETQ.

The count of this clone is one. The chain couples TRBV6-6 to TRBJ2-4; tentatively, D is TRBD1 (7 bases). The V gene's germline CDR1 is MNHNY and CDR2 SVGAGI (reference sequence). CDR3 length equals 16 residues. The germline V and J ends were trimmed by 2 bases and 0 bases, with 11 bases remaining between them. CDR3 sequence: CASSYGGTVAKNIQYF. DNA for the CDR3: TGTGCCAGCAGTTACGGAGGGACAGTAGCCAAAAACATTCAGTACTTC.

The V call is TRBV28, the J call TRBJ1-1; no reliable D call. CDR3 length: 12 residues. Germline V CDR1 and CDR2: MDHEN, SYDVKM. V lost 2 bases and J 5 bases, leaving 6 bases between the germline ends. CDR3: CASSLAKTEAFF. The CDR3 nucleotides read TGTGCCAGCAGTTTAGCGAAGACTGAAGCTTTCTTT.

The chain has TRBV5-5 and TRBJ2-3, with 10 bases lining up with TRBD2. The junction had 10 bases not matched to a gene; V was cut back by 4 bases and J by 8 bases. Germline CDR1 SGHKS, CDR2 YYEKEE (reference sequence). This CDR3 is built from 15 residues. In DNA form, the CDR3 reads TGTGCCAGCAGCGGGGAGGTAGCGGGAGGTCCTACGCAGTATTTT. Translation: CASSGEVAGGPTQYF.

J is TRBJ2-2 and V is TRBV5-6, with 8 bases fitting TRBD2. The CDR3 is 16 amino acids. The V and J ends lost 1 base and 1 base, in that order; junction bases with no gene match: 3. Germline lookup yields CDR1 SGHDT and CDR2 YYEEEE. CDR3 loop: CASSLRTSGNTGELFF. In nucleotides, the CDR3 is TGTGCCAGCAGCTTGCGAACTAGCGGGAACACCGGGGAGCTGTTTTTT. Using reference TRBV5-6 and TRBJ2-2 for the parts outside the CDR3, the full variable domain is DAGVTQSPTHLIKTRGQQVTLRCSPKSGHDTVSWYQQALGQGPQFIFQYYEEEERQRGNFPDRFSGHQFPNYSSELNVNALLLGDSALYLCASSLRTSGNTGELFFGEGSRLTVL.

The rearrangement joins TRBV7-2 to TRBJ1-5; maybe TRBD1 (5 bases). V lost 6 bases and J 5 bases, leaving 11 bases between the germline ends. The length of the CDR3 is 13 residues. The germline gives CDR1 SGHTA, CDR2 FQGNSA. CDR3 loop: CASSLQEYQPQHF. The CDR3 bases are TGTGCCAGCAGTTTACAGGAATATCAGCCCCAGCATTTT.

This clone was detected once. This chain uses TRBV30 with TRBJ2-3; 13 nucleotides line up with TRBD2. Germline V gene lookup returns CDR1 GTSNPN and CDR2 SVGIG (reference sequence). The V gene end was trimmed by 6 bases and the J gene end by 4 bases; junction bases not matched to a gene: 7. This CDR3 spans 15 amino acids. The CDR3 region is CACHRTSGSPDTQYF. CDR3 in DNA: TGTGCCTGTCACCGGACTAGCGGGAGCCCAGATACGCAGTATTTT.

The rearrangement uses TRBV2 and TRBJ1-2; 7 bases align to TRBD1. V trimming: 8 bases; J trimming: 7 bases; junction bases outside the gene matches: 10. Germline CDR1 is SNHLY and CDR2 is FYNNEI. The CDR3 is made up of 13 amino acids. The CDR3 nucleotides read TGTGCCAGCCGACTGACGACAGGGCCTGGCTACACCTTC. Amino acid sequence: CASRLTTGPGYTF. The whole variable domain, remainder taken from reference TRBV2 and TRBJ1-2, is EPEVTQTPSHQVTQMGQEVILRCVPISNHLYFYWYRQILGQKVEFLVSFYNNEISEKSEIFDDQFSVERPDGSNFTLKIRSTKLEDSAMYFCASRLTTGPGYTFGSGTRLTVV.

V and J are TRBV18 and TRBJ2-1; 8 bases fit TRBD1. Per the germline V gene, CDR1 is KGHSH and CDR2 is LQKENI. This CDR3 has 13 amino acids. The V segment lost 5 bases and the J segment 6 bases; nucleotides outside the gene matches: 3. As DNA, the CDR3 is TGTGCCAGCTCAAGGGACAGGTCCAATGAGCAGTTCTTC. Translation: CASSRDRSNEQFF.

The genes are TRBV28 and TRBJ2-7; no clear D. In germline, CDR1 is MDHEN, CDR2 SYDVKM. Trimming cost V 4 bases and J 4 bases, with 5 bases left between them. The CDR3 consists of 11 residues. In DNA, the CDR3 is TGTGCCAGCAGTTCTCCTTACGAGCAGTACTTC. This codes for CASSSPYEQYF. The whole variable domain, filled in from reference TRBV28 and TRBJ2-7, reads DVKVTQSSRYLVKRTGEKVFLECVQDMDHENMFWYRQDPGLGLRLIYFSYDVKMKEKGDIPEGYSVSREKKERFSLILESASTNQTSMYLCASSSPYEQYFGPGTRLTVT.

This sequence joins TRBV29-1 and TRBJ2-5; 7 nucleotides line up with TRBD1. The CDR3 is 14 residues long. The trim removed 5 bases at V and 2 bases at J, leaving 8 bases unmatched. Germline assignment: CDR1 SQVTM and CDR2 ANQGSEA. Here the CDR3 reads CSVPGTEIQETQYF. The CDR3 nucleotides are TGCAGCGTTCCCGGGACAGAGATACAAGAGACCCAGTACTTC.

The chain links TRBV7-2 to TRBJ2-1; D is ambiguous. The CDR3 is 14 amino acids. V was clipped by 0 bases and J by 8 bases, with 11 bases between them. The V gene's germline CDR1 is SGHTA and CDR2 FQGNSA. The CDR3 is CASSLASLFDEQFF. In nucleotides, the CDR3 is TGTGCCAGCAGCTTAGCATCTCTTTTCGATGAGCAGTTCTTC.

The CDR3 DNA reads TGTGCCAGCAGCCAAATTACCGGGACTAGTGTAGGCATTCAGTACTTC. Protein: CASSQITGTSVGIQYF. The chain is built from TRBV27 and TRBJ2-4; TRBD2 agrees at 8 bases. Germline-derived CDR1 and CDR2 are MNHEY and SMNVEV (reference sequence). V lost 6 bases, J lost 9 bases, and 16 bases stayed unmatched. The CDR3 loop spans 16 amino acids.